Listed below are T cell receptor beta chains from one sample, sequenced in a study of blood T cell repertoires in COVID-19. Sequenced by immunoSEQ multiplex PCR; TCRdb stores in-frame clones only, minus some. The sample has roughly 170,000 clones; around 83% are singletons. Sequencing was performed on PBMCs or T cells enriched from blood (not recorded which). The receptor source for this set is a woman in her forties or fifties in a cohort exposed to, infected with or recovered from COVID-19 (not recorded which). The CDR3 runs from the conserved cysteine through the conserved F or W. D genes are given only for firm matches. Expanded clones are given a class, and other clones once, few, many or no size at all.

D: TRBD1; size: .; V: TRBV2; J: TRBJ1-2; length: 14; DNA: TGTGCCAGCAGTCCGGGACAGGGCGTTTATGGCTACACCTTC; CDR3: CASSPGQGVYGYTF
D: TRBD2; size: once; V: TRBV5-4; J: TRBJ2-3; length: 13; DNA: TGTGCCAGCGGGAGGCGGGGGGAAGATACGCAGTATTTT; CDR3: CASGRRGEDTQYF
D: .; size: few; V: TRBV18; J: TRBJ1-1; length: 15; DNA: TGTGCCAGCTCACGACCACAGGGCGTGAACACTGAAGCTTTCTTT; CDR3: CASSRPQGVNTEAFF
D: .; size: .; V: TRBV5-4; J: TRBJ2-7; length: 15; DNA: TGTGCCAGCAGCTTGAGGGCAGGGCACTACTACGAGCAGTACTTC; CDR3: CASSLRAGHYYEQYF
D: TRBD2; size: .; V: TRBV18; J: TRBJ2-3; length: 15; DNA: TGTGCCAGCTCACCACCGGCGGGAGCGGTAGATACGCAGTATTTT; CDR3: CASSPPAGAVDTQYF
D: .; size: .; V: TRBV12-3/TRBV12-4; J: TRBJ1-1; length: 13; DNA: TGTGCCAGCAGTTTACAGGCGGGGACTGAAGCTTTCTTT; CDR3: CASSLQAGTEAFF
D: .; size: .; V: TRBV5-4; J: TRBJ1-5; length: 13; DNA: TGTGCCAGCAGCTTGGATGGAGATCAGCCCCAGCATTTT; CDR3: CASSLDGDQPQHF
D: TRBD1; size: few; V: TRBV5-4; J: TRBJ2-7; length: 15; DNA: TGTGCCAGCAGTCAGGGGGCGGTTTCGACCTACGAGCAGTACTTC; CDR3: CASSQGAVSTYEQYF
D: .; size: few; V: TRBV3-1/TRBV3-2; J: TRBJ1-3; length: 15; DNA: TGTGCCAGCAGCCAAGGGACAGCGTCTGGAAACACCATATATTTT; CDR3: CASSQGTASGNTIYF
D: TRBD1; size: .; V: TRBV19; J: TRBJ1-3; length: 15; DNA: TGTGCCAGTAGTATGGGGACAGACTCTGGAAACACCATATATTTT; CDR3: CASSMGTDSGNTIYF
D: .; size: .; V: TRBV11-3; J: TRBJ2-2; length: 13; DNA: TGTGCCAGCAGGGCCCGGGGGACCGGGGAGCTGTTTTTT; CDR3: CASRARGTGELFF
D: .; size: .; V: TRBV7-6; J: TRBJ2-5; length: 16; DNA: TGTGCCAGCAGCTTATCCCAGGGGTCGTACCAAGAGACCCAGTACTTC; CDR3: CASSLSQGSYQETQYF
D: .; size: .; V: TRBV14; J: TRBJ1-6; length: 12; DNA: TGTGCCAGCAGCTACAGGGTCCCACCCCTCCACTTT; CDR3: CASSYRVPPLHF
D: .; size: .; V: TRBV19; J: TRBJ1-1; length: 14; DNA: TGTGCCAGTAGTATGAGGGATGGTGACACTGAAGCTTTCTTT; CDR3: CASSMRDGDTEAFF
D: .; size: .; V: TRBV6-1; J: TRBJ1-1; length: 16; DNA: TGTGCCAGCAGTGACGAGGGGAGGGGCAGGGACACTGAAGCTTTCTTT; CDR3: CASSDEGRGRDTEAFF
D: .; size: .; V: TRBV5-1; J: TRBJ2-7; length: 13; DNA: TGCGCCAGCAGCCTGGGCGCTTCCTACGAGCAGTACTTC; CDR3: CASSLGASYEQYF